This T cell receptor (beta chain) was recovered during a study of T cells after yellow fever vaccination. General study findings and limits: Contaminants from the bulk population, in the form of abundant clonotypes, could be found in FACS-sorted repertoires.

TCRdb re-called the 5' RACE reads with MiXCR, one entry per CDR3 protein. The sample shows around 360,000 distinct CDR3 sequences, approximately 10% of them seen only once. The germline CDR1 and CDR2 sequences are DFQATT and SNEGSKA (reference sequence). J lost 1 base, V lost 6 bases, and 8 bases had no gene match. The CDR3 sequence is 15 residues long. The sample holds a few counts of this clonotype. What it recognizes is unknown. This TCR derives from a man between 18 and 29 years old who received the YFV17D yellow fever vaccine. This chain connects TRBV20-1 to TRBJ2-3; 9 nucleotides align to TRBD2. Sequenced material: PBMCs, taken on the day of the first yellow fever vaccination. The CDR3 spells CSAAPSGAGTDTQYF. The DNA of the CDR3 is TGCAGTGCAGCCCCTAGCGGGGCCGGCACAGATACGCAGTATTTT.